The T cell receptor beta chain under discussion was sequenced for a study of control samples from healthy donors and cancer patients. Measured with immunoSEQ multiplex PCR; TCRdb has only the in-frame clones, and not every one. The table lists around 130,000 clones, about 88% of them singletons. Germline V gene lookup returns CDR1 SGHAT and CDR2 FQNNGV. The V end was cut by 7 bases, the J end by 7 bases, with 28 bases between. The CDR3 covers 17 residues. The sample was blood. This receptor was identified in a man aged 50 to 60 in good health. V and J are TRBV11-2 and TRBJ2-5; maybe TRBD1 (6 bases). The CDR3 bases are TGTGCCAGCACCCCGGGCCTGGACAGTGGGGGTCGGGGGACCCAGTACTTC. Translation: CASTPGLDSGGRGTQYF.